The present entry profiles one TCR beta chain with its context. What it binds is unknown. A much larger clone lies one base from this, so it may be a read error. The data originate from a study of regulatory T cells in long-lasting Graves disease. To make TCR beta libraries, researchers used iRepertoire HTBI primers and Arm-PCR of CDR3 regions. TCRdb analysed the multiplex PCR reads with MiXCR anew, one entry per CDR3 protein. The repertoire has about 620,000 distinct CDR3 sequences, 16% of them found once; the top ten carry about 20%. Regarding the study as a whole: TCR diversity was lower in persistent than newly diagnosed Graves' disease.

The time point is: newly diagnosed GD, antithyroid drugs for less than 3 months. Extracted RNA from PBMCs served as the source of the TCR library. CDR3 size: 16 residues. V lost 4 bases to trimming and J lost 0 bases; unmatched junction nucleotides: 5. CDR1 and CDR2 from the germline V gene are KGHDR and SFDVKD. These data also formed part of another study, on T cells in Graves' hyperthyroidism and ophthalmopathy.

This TCR came from a woman between 25 and 40 years old with Graves disease. The sample in question was peripheral blood mononuclear cells (PBMCs), obtained at new diagnosis, from a patient treated with antithyroid drugs. The rearrangement links TRBV24-1 to TRBJ2-1; 7 nucleotides line up with TRBD1. As DNA, the CDR3 is TGTGCCACCAGTGACCCGGGACAGAACTCCTACAATGAGCAGTTCTTC. It translates to CATSDPGQNSYNEQFF.